The 23 T cell receptor beta chains below all came from one sample that was sequenced in a study of blood T cell repertoires in COVID-19. Repertoires were generated with immunoSEQ multiplex PCR, while TCRdb's copy carries only in-frame clones and drops some. Here the sample spans nearly 350,000 clones, about 90% being singletons. What was sequenced was PBMCs or T cells enriched from blood (not recorded which). Receptors originate from a woman in her thirties who had recovered from COVID-19.

This clone occurred once. The same CDR3 can be traced to other DNA sequences in this sample. CDR3 DNA sequence: TGTGCCAGCTCTCCCTTAGCGGGCACAGATACGCAGTATTTT. Translating it yields CASSPLAGTDTQYF. The chain combines TRBV18 with TRBJ2-3; tentative D call: TRBD2 (6 bases). Trimming shortened V by 6 bases and J by 1 base, and 11 bases separated the two germline ends. The CDR3 has 14 amino acids. Germline-derived CDR1 and CDR2 are KGHSH and LQKENI.

V gene TRBV28 combines with J gene TRBJ2-2; 9 bases match TRBD1. The CDR3 loop spans 14 amino acids. Unmatched junction bases numbered 2, after V lost 5 bases and J lost 4 bases. CDR1 is MDHEN and CDR2 is SYDVKM in the germline V gene. The CDR3, as DNA: TGTGCCAGCAGTCCGACAGGGGGCACCGGGGAGCTGTTTTTT. Its protein is CASSPTGGTGELFF.

This clone has a single count. V usage is TRBV29-1 and J usage is TRBJ1-1, with 7 bases identical to TRBD1. This CDR3 has 14 amino acids. The germline CDR1 and CDR2 sequences are SQVTM and ANQGSEA. V shed 2 bases and J 6 bases; nucleotides not matched to a gene: 9. CDR3 nucleotides: TGCAGCGTTGAAAGAGGGGGCGTTCTACCTGAAGCTTTCTTT. Amino acid sequence: CSVERGGVLPEAFF. Full variable domain (outside the CDR3, taken from reference TRBV29-1 and TRBJ1-1): SAVISQKPSRDICQRGTSLTIQCQVDSQVTMMFWYRQQPGQSLTLIATANQGSEATYESGFVIDKFPISRPNLTFSTLTVSNMSPEDSSIYLCSVERGGVLPEAFFGQGTRLTVV.

This clone was seen just once. V is TRBV30 and J is TRBJ1-4, with D possibly being TRBD1 (6 bases). CDR3 length equals 13 residues. Germline CDR1 reads GTSNPN; CDR2 reads SVGIG (reference sequence). Trimming removed 5 bases from V and 7 bases from J, with 14 bases in between. In DNA, the CDR3 is TGTGCCTGGTCGTGGCAGGGGAGTGAAAAACTGTTTTTT. Translating it yields CAWSWQGSEKLFF. The full variable domain, its missing parts supplied by reference TRBV30 and TRBJ1-4, is SQTIHQWPATLVQPVGSPLSLECTVEGTSNPNLYWYRQAAGRGLQLLFYSVGIGQISSEVPQNLSASRPQDRQFILSSKKLLLSDSGFYLCAWSWQGSEKLFFGSGTQLSVL.

The chain is built from TRBV10-2 and TRBJ1-1; D unclear. CDR1 and CDR2 (germline): WSHSY, SAAADI. The V and J ends lost 1 base and 6 bases respectively, with 15 bases between them. The CDR3 has 15 residues. CDR3 loop: CASSELGTVKAEAFF. The CDR3 DNA is TGCGCCAGCAGTGAGTTGGGCACAGTGAAGGCTGAAGCTTTCTTT.

The V call is TRBV19, the J call TRBJ1-1; D is uncertain. Trimming stripped 3 bases from V and 4 bases from J, with 12 bases between. The CDR3 runs 14 residues. Germline assignment: CDR1 LNHDA and CDR2 SQIVND (reference sequence). DNA of the CDR3: TGTGCCAGTAGTATTTCGAGGGTGATCACTGAAGCTTTCTTT. Protein: CASSISRVITEAFF.

The genes are TRBV5-1 and TRBJ1-6; D gene ambiguous. The CDR3 is 15 residues long. Trimming stripped 1 base from V and 7 bases from J, with 12 bases between. Per germline, CDR1 SGHRS and CDR2 YFSETQ. The CDR3 loop is CASSLPGAGNSPLHF. In DNA, the CDR3 is TGCGCCAGCAGCTTGCCGGGCGCGGGGAATTCACCCCTCCACTTT.

The chain is built from TRBV30 and TRBJ2-7; TRBD1 matches at 9 bases. The CDR3 spans 15 residues. V was pared by 5 bases and J by 6 bases, with 14 bases of the junction left unmatched. Germline loops: CDR1 GTSNPN, CDR2 SVGIG (reference sequence). The CDR3 protein is CAWAALPGQGGEQYF. For the CDR3, the DNA is TGTGCCTGGGCCGCACTACCGGGACAGGGAGGCGAGCAGTACTTC. The entire variable domain, with the rest obtained from reference TRBV30 and TRBJ2-7, is as follows: SQTIHQWPATLVQPVGSPLSLECTVEGTSNPNLYWYRQAAGRGLQLLFYSVGIGQISSEVPQNLSASRPQDRQFILSSKKLLLSDSGFYLCAWAALPGQGGEQYFGPGTRLTVT.

V usage is TRBV12-3 or TRBV12-4 and J usage is TRBJ1-2; D unclear. With 3 bases removed from V and 3 bases from J, the gap between germline ends came to 8 bases. The CDR3 is made up of 13 amino acids. The CDR3 DNA reads as TGTGCCAGCAGTTTGGGCAGCTACTATGGCTACACCTTC. This sequence encodes CASSLGSYYGYTF.

The chain joins TRBV20-1 to TRBJ2-7; a weak D match, TRBD1 (6 bases). The germline V gene has CDR1 DFQATT and CDR2 SNEGSKA (reference sequence). V shed 6 bases and J shed 4 bases, with 10 bases lying between them. CDR3 length: 11 residues. CDR3 DNA: TGCAGTGCGGGGACATCATACGAGCAGTACTTC. As protein: CSAGTSYEQYF.

The chain couples TRBV20-1 to TRBJ1-1, with D hard to call. CDR3 length equals 11 residues. Germline V gene sequence: CDR1 DFQATT, CDR2 SNEGSKA (reference sequence). V lost 4 bases, J lost 7 bases, and 10 bases lay in between. The CDR3 DNA reads as TGCAGTGCTATATACACCAGTGAAGCTTTCTTT. Amino acids: CSAIYTSEAFF.

The chain is built from TRBV29-1 and TRBJ2-4, with 15 positions matching TRBD2. The CDR3 sequence is 15 residues long. Germline CDR1 is SQVTM and CDR2 is ANQGSEA. Unmatched junction bases numbered 8, after V lost 7 bases and J lost 7 bases. The CDR3 DNA reads as TGCAGCGCTCGGACTAGCGGGGGGGCCGGGAACATTCAGTACTTC. It yields the protein CSARTSGGAGNIQYF.

This chain joins TRBV7-9 and TRBJ2-1; 9 nucleotides match TRBD1. CDR1 is SEHNR, CDR2 FQNEAQ, per germline (reference sequence). With 0 bases clipped from V and 8 bases from J, the junction kept 8 bases outside the gene matches. The CDR3 totals 16 residues. The CDR3 coding sequence is TGTGCCAGCAGCTTAGCCACGGGACAGGGAGGGGATGAGCAGTTCTTC. This translates into CASSLATGQGGDEQFF.

In DNA form, the CDR3 reads TGTGCCAGCAGCTTGAGAAGCCAGGGGGTCTCCCAGCATTTT. It yields the protein CASSLRSQGVSQHF. This chain uses TRBV5-4 with TRBJ1-5, with 7 bases matching TRBD1. V was pared by 1 base and J by 11 bases, with 9 bases of the junction left unmatched. CDR1 and CDR2 from the germline V gene are SGHNT and YYREEE (reference sequence). The CDR3 sequence is 14 residues long.

The chain combines TRBV2 with TRBJ1-6; 7 bases align to TRBD1. J lost 8 bases, V lost 4 bases, and 5 bases had no gene match. In germline, CDR1 is SNHLY, CDR2 FYNNEI. The CDR3 is 14 residues long. The CDR3 DNA follows: TGTGCCAGCAGTGTTTTAACAGGGGATTCACCCCTCCACTTT. This translates into CASSVLTGDSPLHF.

The V and J genes are TRBV30 and TRBJ1-2; 8 nucleotides match TRBD1. Germline CDR1 and CDR2: GTSNPN and SVGIG (reference sequence). V lost 3 bases and J lost 9; bases outside the gene matches: 15. The CDR3 is made up of 15 amino acids. CDR3 in amino acids: CAWRPPGGQGLSYTF. The CDR3 nucleotides are TGTGCCTGGAGGCCCCCGGGCGGACAGGGATTAAGCTACACCTTC.

The chain joins TRBV9 to TRBJ2-3; no definite D call. Germline V gene data show CDR1 as SGDLS and CDR2 as YYNGEE. This CDR3 comprises 15 residues. The V end was cut by 0 bases, the J end by 4 bases, with 12 bases between. This CDR3 is CASSVDDGSADTQYF. The CDR3 nucleotides are TGTGCCAGCAGCGTAGATGACGGGTCCGCAGATACGCAGTATTTT.

V gene TRBV28 combines with J gene TRBJ2-3; TRBD1 matches 9 bases. The J segment lost 2 bases and the V segment lost 3 bases, leaving 6 bases of the junction unmatched. CDR3 length: 16 residues. Germline V gene data show CDR1 as MDHEN and CDR2 as SYDVKM. In nucleotides, the CDR3 is TGTGCCAGCAGTTTTCCGACAGGGGGGATCACAGATACGCAGTATTTT. Its protein is CASSFPTGGITDTQYF.

This clone has only one observation. The chain couples TRBV9 to TRBJ1-6, with D uncertain. CDR3 size: 13 residues. CDR1 SGDLS and CDR2 YYNGEE come from the germline V gene. V was trimmed by 4 bases and J by 5 bases, leaving 7 bases between them. Here the CDR3 reads CASSFNNNSPLHF. In DNA, the CDR3 is TGTGCCAGCAGCTTCAACAATAATTCACCCCTCCACTTT. The variable domain in full, with the rest retrieved from reference TRBV9 and TRBJ1-6, is DSGVTQTPKHLITATGQRVTLRCSPRSGDLSVYWYQQSLDQGLQFLIQYYNGEERAKGNILERFSAQQFPDLHSELNLSSLELGDSALYFCASSFNNNSPLHFGNGTRLTVT.

The gene calls are TRBV5-4 and TRBJ2-7; TRBD2 matches 9 bases. V was clipped by 2 bases and J by 2 bases; unmatched bases: 5. Germline CDR1 SGHNT, CDR2 YYREEE (reference sequence). The CDR3 runs 15 residues. The CDR3 region has the DNA TGTGCCAGCAGCTTCGGCGGGGGGGCGGCCTACGAGCAGTACTTC. It encodes CASSFGGGAAYEQYF.

V and J are TRBV28 and TRBJ2-7, with 8 bases matching TRBD1. V gave up 5 bases and J gave up 1 base; unmatched junction bases: 10. Per germline, CDR1 MDHEN and CDR2 SYDVKM. This CDR3 has 16 residues. The CDR3 here is CASSPRQGMGSYEQYF. The CDR3 DNA sequence: TGTGCCAGCAGTCCCAGACAGGGGATGGGTTCCTACGAGCAGTACTTC.

V usage is TRBV9 and J usage is TRBJ1-4, with D possibly being TRBD1 (5 bases). V shed 4 bases and J shed 13 bases, with 17 bases lying between them. This CDR3 region has 13 residues. Germline V lookup: CDR1 SGDLS, CDR2 YYNGEE. As DNA, the CDR3 is TGTGCCAGCAGCAAAGGCGGGGGGGTACGACTGTTTTTT. This gives the protein CASSKGGGVRLFF. Complete variable domain (other parts from reference TRBV9 and TRBJ1-4): DSGVTQTPKHLITATGQRVTLRCSPRSGDLSVYWYQQSLDQGLQFLIQYYNGEERAKGNILERFSAQQFPDLHSELNLSSLELGDSALYFCASSKGGGVRLFFGSGTQLSVL.

The chain has TRBV24-1 and TRBJ1-4, with D perhaps matching TRBD1 (5 bases). Between the trimmed V and J ends, which lost 4 bases and 3 bases, there was a span of 11 bases. The V gene's germline CDR1 is KGHDR and CDR2 SFDVKD. The CDR3 spans 15 residues. CDR3 DNA: TGTGCCACCAGTGACGCACAGGTCGCTAATGAAAAACTGTTTTTT. Encoded protein: CATSDAQVANEKLFF.